A single sample gave rise to the 6 T cell receptor beta chains below, sequenced in a study of prognosis after radiotherapy for stage I lung cancer. Using two-round multiplex PCR, the authors amplified TCR beta CDR3 from genomic DNA. Gene-specific TRBV and TRBJ primers were used in PCR round one. TCRdb independently ran MiXCR on the multiplex PCR reads; one entry per CDR3 protein. The table includes roughly 30,000 distinct CDR3 sequences, roughly 40% detected once. The starting material was PBMCs, obtained before or after stereotactic body radiation therapy (not recorded which). The receptors derive from a donor older than 45 with non-small cell lung cancer.

V usage is TRBV5-1 and J usage is TRBJ2-3, with 12 bases fitting TRBD2. CDR1 is SGHRS, CDR2 YFSETQ, per germline. This CDR3 contains 16 residues. V was clipped by 0 bases and J by 4 bases; unmatched bases: 3. The CDR3 DNA is TGCGCCAGCAGCTTGGGACTAGCGGGGGATTCAGATACGCAGTATTTT. Translated, it gives CASSLGLAGDSDTQYF. Full variable domain (missing parts from reference TRBV5-1 and TRBJ2-3): KAGVTQTPRYLIKTRGQQVTLSCSPISGHRSVSWYQQTPGQGLQFLFEYFSETQRNKGNFPGRFSGRQFSNSRSEMNVSTLELGDSALYLCASSLGLAGDSDTQYFGPGTRLTVL.

With respect to this clonotype: One junction end disagrees with the germline gene, perhaps due to a read error. The rearrangement links TRBV6-2 or TRBV6-3 to TRBJ1-3; D unresolved. Germline V gene lookup returns CDR1 MNHEY and CDR2 SVGEGT. The CDR3 extends over 13 amino acids. The chain's CDR3 is CASRRVGRNTIYF. In nucleotides, the CDR3 is TGCGCCAGCAGACGGGTGGGAAGAAACACCATATATTTT.

This clonotype came up many times. This sequence joins TRBV19 and TRBJ1-1; TRBD1 matches 7 bases. The CDR3 length is 13 residues. J was trimmed by 3 bases and V by 4 bases; bases with no gene match: 2. Looked up from germline, CDR1 is LNHDA and CDR2 is SQIVND (reference sequence). The CDR3 coding sequence is TGTGCCAGTAGTAGAGACAGGGACACTGAAGCTTTCTTT. Translating gives CASSRDRDTEAFF.

This clonotype was seen many times. This chain connects TRBV7-9 to TRBJ2-3; tentative D call: TRBD2 (5 bases). The V gene lost 5 bases and the J gene lost 1 base, with 13 bases spanning the gap. The germline V gene has CDR1 SEHNR and CDR2 FQNEAQ (reference sequence). CDR3 length equals 15 residues. The DNA for the CDR3 is TGTGCCAGCAGCCATCAAGGGAGCCGCACAGATACGCAGTATTTT. Its protein is CASSHQGSRTDTQYF. The entire variable domain, with the rest obtained from reference TRBV7-9 and TRBJ2-3, is as follows: DTGVSQNPRHKITKRGQNVTFRCDPISEHNRLYWYRQTLGQGPEFLTYFQNEAQLEKSRLLSDRFSAERPKGSFSTLEIQRTEQGDSAMYLCASSHQGSRTDTQYFGPGTRLTVL.

V is TRBV7-8 and J is TRBJ2-2, with D maybe TRBD2 (6 bases). Germline lookup yields CDR1 SGHVS and CDR2 FQNEAQ. This CDR3 contains 14 residues. V dropped 4 bases and J dropped 3 bases, with 9 bases sitting between them. The CDR3 sequence is CASSSGLHTGELFF. The CDR3 nucleotides are TGTGCCAGCAGCTCGGGACTGCACACCGGGGAGCTGTTTTTT.

This rearrangement joins TRBV9 to TRBJ2-1; 7 nucleotides match TRBD2. Trimming cost V 0 bases and J 1 base; bases outside gene matches: 10. The CDR3 totals 18 residues. The germline V gene encodes CDR1 SGDLS and CDR2 YYNGEE. DNA of the CDR3: TGTGCCAGCAGCGTAGTGGGTTGGGCGGGAGAGTCCTACAATGAGCAGTTCTTC. It yields the protein CASSVVGWAGESYNEQFF.